This T cell receptor (beta chain) was observed in a study of blood T cells in healthy people across ages. This clonotype was seen only a few times. Extractions gave at least 5 micrograms of total RNA per sample. The use of a sample-barcoded 5' primer and a J-beta primer mix characterized a second PCR of roughly 6 to 11 cycles. TCRdb used MiXCR to reprocess the 5' RACE reads, holding one entry per CDR3 protein. The table shows 850,000 to 1,300,000 distinct CDR3 sequences, with 45% occurring only once. CDR1 SGHRS and CDR2 YFSETQ come from the germline V gene. Trimming removed 7 bases from V and 4 bases from J; junction bases left unmatched: 12. This CDR3 is built from 15 residues.

Sequencing input: blood. The source of this sequence is a woman aged 60 to 75 in good health. The rearrangement links TRBV5-1 to TRBJ2-5; 8 bases match TRBD1. The CDR3 spells CASSQVQGGRETQYF. Here the CDR3 DNA reads TGCGCCAGCTCCCAGGTACAGGGGGGACGAGAGACCCAGTACTTC.